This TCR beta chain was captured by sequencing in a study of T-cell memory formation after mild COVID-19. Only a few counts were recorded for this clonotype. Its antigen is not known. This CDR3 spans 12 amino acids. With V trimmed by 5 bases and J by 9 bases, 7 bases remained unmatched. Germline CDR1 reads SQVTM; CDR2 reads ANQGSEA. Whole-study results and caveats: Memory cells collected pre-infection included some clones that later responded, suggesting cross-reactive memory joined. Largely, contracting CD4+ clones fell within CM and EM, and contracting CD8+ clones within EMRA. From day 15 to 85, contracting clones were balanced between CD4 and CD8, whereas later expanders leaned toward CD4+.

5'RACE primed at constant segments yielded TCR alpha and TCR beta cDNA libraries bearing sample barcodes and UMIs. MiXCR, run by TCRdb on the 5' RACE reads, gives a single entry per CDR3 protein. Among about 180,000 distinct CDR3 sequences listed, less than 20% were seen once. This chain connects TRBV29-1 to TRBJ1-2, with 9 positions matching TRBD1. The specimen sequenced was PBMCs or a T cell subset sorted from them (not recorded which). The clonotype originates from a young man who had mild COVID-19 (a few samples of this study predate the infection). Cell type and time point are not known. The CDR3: CSVYGQGLRYTF. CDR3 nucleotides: TGCAGCGTTTACGGACAGGGGCTCCGCTACACCTTC. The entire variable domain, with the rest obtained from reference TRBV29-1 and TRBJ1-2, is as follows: SAVISQKPSRDICQRGTSLTIQCQVDSQVTMMFWYRQQPGQSLTLIATANQGSEATYESGFVIDKFPISRPNLTFSTLTVSNMSPEDSSIYLCSVYGQGLRYTFGSGTRLTVV.